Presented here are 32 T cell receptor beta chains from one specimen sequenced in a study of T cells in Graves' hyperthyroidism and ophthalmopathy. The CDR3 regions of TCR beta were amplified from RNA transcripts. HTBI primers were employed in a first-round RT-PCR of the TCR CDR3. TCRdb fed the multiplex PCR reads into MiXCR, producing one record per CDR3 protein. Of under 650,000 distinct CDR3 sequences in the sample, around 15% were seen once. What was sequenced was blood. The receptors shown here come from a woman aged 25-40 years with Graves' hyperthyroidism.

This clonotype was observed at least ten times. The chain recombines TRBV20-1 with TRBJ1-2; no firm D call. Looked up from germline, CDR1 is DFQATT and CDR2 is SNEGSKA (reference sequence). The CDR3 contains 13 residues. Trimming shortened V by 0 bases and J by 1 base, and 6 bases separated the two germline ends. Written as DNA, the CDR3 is TGCAGTGCTAGAGATGCCGATAACTATGGCTACACCTTC. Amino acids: CSARDADNYGYTF.

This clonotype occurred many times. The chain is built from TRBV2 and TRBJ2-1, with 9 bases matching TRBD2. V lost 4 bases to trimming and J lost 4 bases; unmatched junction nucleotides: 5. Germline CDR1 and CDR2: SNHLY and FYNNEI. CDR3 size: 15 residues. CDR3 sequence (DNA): TGTGCCAGCAGTGCACGGCTAGCGGGATACAATGAGCAGTTCTTC. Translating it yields CASSARLAGYNEQFF. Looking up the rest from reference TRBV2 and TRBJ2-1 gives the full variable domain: EPEVTQTPSHQVTQMGQEVILRCVPISNHLYFYWYRQILGQKVEFLVSFYNNEISEKSEIFDDQFSVERPDGSNFTLKIRSTKLEDSAMYFCASSARLAGYNEQFFGPGTRLTVL.

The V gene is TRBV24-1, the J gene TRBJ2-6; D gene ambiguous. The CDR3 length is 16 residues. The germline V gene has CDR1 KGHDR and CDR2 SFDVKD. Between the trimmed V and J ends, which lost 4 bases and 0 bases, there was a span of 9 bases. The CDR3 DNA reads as TGTGCCACCAGTGACGACACAGCCTCTGGGGCCAACGTCCTGACTTTC. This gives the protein CATSDDTASGANVLTF.

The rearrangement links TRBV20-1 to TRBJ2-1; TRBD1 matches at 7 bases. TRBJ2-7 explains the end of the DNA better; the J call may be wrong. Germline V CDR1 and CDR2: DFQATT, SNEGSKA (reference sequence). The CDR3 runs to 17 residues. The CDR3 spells CSAYDRDGSHTINEQYF. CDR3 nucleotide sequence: TGCAGCGCCTACGACAGGGACGGGTCACATACAATCAATGAGCAGTACTTC.

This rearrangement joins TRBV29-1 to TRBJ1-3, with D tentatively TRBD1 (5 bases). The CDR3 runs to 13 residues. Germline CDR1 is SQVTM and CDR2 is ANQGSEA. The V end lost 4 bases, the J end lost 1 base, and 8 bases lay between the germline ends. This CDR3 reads CSVARGSGNTIYF. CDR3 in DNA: TGCAGCGTTGCTCGGGGGTCTGGAAACACCATATATTTT.

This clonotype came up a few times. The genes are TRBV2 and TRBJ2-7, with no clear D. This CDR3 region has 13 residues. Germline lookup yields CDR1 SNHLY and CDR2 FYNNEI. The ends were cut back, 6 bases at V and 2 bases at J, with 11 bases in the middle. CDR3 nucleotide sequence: TGTGCCAGCAGGGATGACCTCCCCTACGAGCAGTACTTC. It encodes CASRDDLPYEQYF.

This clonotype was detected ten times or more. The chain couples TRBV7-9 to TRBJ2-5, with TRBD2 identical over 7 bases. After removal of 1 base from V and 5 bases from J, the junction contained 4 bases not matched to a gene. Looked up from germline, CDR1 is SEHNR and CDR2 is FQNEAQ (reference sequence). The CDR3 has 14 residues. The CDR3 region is CASSLDGGSETQYF. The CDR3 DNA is TGTGCCAGCAGCTTAGATGGCGGGAGCGAGACCCAGTACTTC.

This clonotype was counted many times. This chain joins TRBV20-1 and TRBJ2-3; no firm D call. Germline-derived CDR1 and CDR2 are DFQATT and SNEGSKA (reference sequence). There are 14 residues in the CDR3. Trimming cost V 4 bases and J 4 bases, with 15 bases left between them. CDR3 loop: CSAIWHLDPDTQYF. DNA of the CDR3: TGCAGTGCTATATGGCATCTGGACCCAGATACGCAGTATTTT.

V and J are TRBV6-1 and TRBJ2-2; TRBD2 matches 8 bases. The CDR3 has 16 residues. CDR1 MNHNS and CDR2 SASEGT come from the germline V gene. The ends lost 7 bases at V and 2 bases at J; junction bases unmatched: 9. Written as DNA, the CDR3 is TGTGCCAGCACCAGTGGGACTAGGGAAAACACCGGGGAGCTGTTTTTT. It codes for CASTSGTRENTGELFF.

The CDR3: CASSPGRGIYEQYF. DNA for the CDR3: TGTGCCAGCAGCCCGGGACGGGGAATCTACGAGCAGTACTTC. The V gene is TRBV5-4, the J gene TRBJ2-7; tentatively, D is TRBD1 or TRBD2 (5 bases each). The CDR3 runs to 14 residues. The V end was cut by 4 bases, the J end by 3 bases, with 14 bases between. In germline, CDR1 is SGHNT, CDR2 YYREEE (reference sequence).

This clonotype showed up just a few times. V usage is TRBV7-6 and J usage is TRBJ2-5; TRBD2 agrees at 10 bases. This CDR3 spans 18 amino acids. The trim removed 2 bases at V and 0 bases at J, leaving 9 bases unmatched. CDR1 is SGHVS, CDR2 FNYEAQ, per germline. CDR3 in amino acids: CASSLPRLLAGYQETQYF. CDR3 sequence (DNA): TGTGCCAGCAGCTTACCTCGTTTACTAGCGGGGTACCAAGAGACCCAGTACTTC.

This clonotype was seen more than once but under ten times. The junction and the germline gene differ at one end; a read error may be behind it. CDR3 nucleotide sequence: TGTGCCAGTAGTCTCGGCGGCACAGGCCGGGACAATGCGCAGTTCTTC. Protein product: CASSLGGTGRDNAQFF. The chain is built from TRBV19 and TRBJ2-1, with TRBD1 as a possible D gene (6 bases). Germline CDR1 and CDR2: LNHDA and SQIVND (reference sequence). There are 16 residues in the CDR3.

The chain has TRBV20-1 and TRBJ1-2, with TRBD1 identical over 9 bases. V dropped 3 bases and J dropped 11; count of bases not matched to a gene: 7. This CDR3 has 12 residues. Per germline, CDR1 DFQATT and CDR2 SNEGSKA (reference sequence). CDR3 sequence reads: CSARGTGQRYTF. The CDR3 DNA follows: TGCAGTGCTAGGGGGACAGGGCAGCGGTACACCTTC.

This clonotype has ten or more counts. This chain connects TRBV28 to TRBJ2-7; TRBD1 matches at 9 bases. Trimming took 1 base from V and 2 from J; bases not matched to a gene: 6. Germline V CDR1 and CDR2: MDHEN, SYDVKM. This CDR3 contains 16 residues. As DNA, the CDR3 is TGTGCCAGCAGTTTATTTCCGGGACAGGGACCCTACGAGCAGTACTTC. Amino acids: CASSLFPGQGPYEQYF.

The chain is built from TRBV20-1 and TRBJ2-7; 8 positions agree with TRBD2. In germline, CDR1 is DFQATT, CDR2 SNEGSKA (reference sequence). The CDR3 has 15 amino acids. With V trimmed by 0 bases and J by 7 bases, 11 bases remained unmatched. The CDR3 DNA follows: TGCAGTGCTAGAGATCCAAGCGGGAGAGCGGAAGAGCAGTACTTC. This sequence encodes CSARDPSGRAEEQYF.

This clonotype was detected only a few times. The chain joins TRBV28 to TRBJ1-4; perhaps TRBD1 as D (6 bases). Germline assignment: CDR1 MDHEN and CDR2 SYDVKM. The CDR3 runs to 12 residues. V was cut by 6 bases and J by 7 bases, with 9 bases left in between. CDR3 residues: CASSWGAEKLFF. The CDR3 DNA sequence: TGTGCCAGCAGCTGGGGGGCTGAAAAACTGTTTTTT. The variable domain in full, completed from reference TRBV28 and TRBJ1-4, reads DVKVTQSSRYLVKRTGEKVFLECVQDMDHENMFWYRQDPGLGLRLIYFSYDVKMKEKGDIPEGYSVSREKKERFSLILESASTNQTSMYLCASSWGAEKLFFGSGTQLSVL.

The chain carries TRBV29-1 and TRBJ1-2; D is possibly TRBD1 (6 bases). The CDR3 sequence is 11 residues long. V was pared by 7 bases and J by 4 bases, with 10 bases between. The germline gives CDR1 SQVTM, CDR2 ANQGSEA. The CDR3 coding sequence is TGCAGCGGGGGGGGCGGCTATGGCTACACCTTC. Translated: CSGGGGYGYTF.

The CDR3 region is CASSPGVRQGSGNTIYF. As DNA, the CDR3 is TGTGCCAGCAGCCCGGGAGTGCGTCAGGGATCAGGAAACACCATATATTTT. The genes are TRBV7-2 and TRBJ1-3; D perhaps matches TRBD1 (5 bases). Per the germline V gene, CDR1 is SGHTA and CDR2 is FQGNSA. V was cut by 5 bases and J by 4 bases, with 21 bases left in between. CDR3 size: 17 residues.

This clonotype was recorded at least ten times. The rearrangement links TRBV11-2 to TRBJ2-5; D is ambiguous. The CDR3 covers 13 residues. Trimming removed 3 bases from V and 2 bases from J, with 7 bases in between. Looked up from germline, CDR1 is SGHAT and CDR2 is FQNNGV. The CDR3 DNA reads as TGTGCCAGCAGCTTCGGCAGTCAAGAGACCCAGTACTTC. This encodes CASSFGSQETQYF.

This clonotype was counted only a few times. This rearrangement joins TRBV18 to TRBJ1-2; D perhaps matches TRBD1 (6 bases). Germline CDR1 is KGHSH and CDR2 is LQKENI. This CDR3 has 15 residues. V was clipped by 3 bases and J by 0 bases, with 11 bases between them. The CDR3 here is CASSPGQAPNYGYTF. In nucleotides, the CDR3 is TGTGCCAGCTCACCGGGACAAGCTCCTAACTATGGCTACACCTTC.

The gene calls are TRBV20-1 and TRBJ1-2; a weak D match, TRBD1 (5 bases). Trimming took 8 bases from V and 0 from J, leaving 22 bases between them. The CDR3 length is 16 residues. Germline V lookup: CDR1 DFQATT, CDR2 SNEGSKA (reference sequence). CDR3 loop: CSTRDPTEGANYGYTF. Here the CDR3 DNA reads TGCAGTACCCGGGACCCCACTGAGGGAGCTAACTATGGCTACACCTTC.

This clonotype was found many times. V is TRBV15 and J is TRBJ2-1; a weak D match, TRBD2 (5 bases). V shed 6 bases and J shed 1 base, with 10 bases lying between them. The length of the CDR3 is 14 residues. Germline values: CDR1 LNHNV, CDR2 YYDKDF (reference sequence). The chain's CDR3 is CATRTRRSYNEQFF. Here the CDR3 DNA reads TGTGCCACCAGAACTAGACGATCCTACAATGAGCAGTTCTTC.

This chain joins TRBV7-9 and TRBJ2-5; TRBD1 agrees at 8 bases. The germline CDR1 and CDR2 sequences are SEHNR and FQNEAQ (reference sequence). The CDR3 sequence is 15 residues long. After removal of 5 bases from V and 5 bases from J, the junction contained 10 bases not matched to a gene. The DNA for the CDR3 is TGTGCCAGCAGCGCTGACAGGGGAGGTTGGGAGACCCAGTACTTC. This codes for CASSADRGGWETQYF.

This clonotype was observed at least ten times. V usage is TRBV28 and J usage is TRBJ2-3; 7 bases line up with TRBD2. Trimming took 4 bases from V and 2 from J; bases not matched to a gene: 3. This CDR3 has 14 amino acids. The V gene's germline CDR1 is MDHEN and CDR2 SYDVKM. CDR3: CASSSAGLTDTQYF. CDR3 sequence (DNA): TGTGCCAGCAGTTCAGCGGGACTCACAGATACGCAGTATTTT.

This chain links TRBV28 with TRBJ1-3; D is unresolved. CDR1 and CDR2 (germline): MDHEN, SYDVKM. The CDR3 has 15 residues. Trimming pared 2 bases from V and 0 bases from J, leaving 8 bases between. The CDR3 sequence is CASSLRLNSGNTIYF. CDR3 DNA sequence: TGTGCCAGCAGTTTAAGGCTGAACTCTGGAAACACCATATATTTT.

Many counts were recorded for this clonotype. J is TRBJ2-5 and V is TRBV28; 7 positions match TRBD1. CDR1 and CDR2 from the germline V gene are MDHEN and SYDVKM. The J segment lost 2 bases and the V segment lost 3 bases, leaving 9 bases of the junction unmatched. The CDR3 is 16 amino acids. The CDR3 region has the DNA TGTGCCAGCAGTTTTCGAGGACAGGCACATCAAGAGACCCAGTACTTC. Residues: CASSFRGQAHQETQYF.

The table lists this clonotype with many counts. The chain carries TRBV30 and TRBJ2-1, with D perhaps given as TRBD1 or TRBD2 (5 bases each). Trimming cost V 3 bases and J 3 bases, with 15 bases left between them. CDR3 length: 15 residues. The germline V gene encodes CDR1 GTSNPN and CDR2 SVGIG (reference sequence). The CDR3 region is CAWRVTGGFYNEQFF. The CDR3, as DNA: TGTGCCTGGAGAGTAACAGGAGGTTTCTACAATGAGCAGTTCTTC.

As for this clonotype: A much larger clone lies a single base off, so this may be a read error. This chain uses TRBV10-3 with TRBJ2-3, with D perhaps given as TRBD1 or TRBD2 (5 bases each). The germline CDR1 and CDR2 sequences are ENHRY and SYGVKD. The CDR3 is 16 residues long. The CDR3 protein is CALSESRGGTTDTQYF. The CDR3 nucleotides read TGTGCCCTCAGTGAGTCGAGGGGCGGAACCACAGATACGCAGTATTTT.

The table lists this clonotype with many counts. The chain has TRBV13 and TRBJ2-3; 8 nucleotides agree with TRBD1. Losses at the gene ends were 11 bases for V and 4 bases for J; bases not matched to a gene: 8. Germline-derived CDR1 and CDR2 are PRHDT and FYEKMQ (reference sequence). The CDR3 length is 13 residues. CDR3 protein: CAGGQGVSDTQYF. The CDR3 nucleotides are TGTGCCGGTGGACAGGGAGTATCAGATACGCAGTATTTT.

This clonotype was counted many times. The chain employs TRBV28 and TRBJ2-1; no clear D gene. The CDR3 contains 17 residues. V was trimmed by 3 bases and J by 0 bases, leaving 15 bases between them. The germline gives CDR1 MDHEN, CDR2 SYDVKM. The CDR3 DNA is TGTGCCAGCAGTTTGAATCTAGGCGCCAGCTCCTACAATGAGCAGTTCTTC. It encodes CASSLNLGASSYNEQFF.

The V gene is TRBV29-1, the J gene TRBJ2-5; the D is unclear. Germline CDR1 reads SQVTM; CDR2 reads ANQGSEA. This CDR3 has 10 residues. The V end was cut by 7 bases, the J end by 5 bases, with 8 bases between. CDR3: CSATSETQYF. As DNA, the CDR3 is TGCAGCGCCACCAGTGAGACCCAGTACTTC.

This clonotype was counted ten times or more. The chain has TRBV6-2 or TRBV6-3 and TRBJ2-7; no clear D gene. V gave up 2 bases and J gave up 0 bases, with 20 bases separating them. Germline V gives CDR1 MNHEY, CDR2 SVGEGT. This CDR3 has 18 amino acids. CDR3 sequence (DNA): TGTGCCAGCAGTTACAGCTTCCAAACAACGGCGAGCTCCTACGAGCAGTACTTC. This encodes CASSYSFQTTASSYEQYF.